A selection of T cell receptor beta chains follows, all from one sample in a study of cytomegalovirus exposure and HLA in healthy donors. Sequencing was performed with immunoSEQ multiplex PCR; in TCRdb, only in-frame clones are kept and a portion is missing. Altogether under 150,000 clones are present, around 85% being singletons, with the ten largest covering more than 1.5%. Material for sequencing was PBMCs. The source of these receptors is a boy aged 5 to 17 in good health and CMV-seronegative. Each CDR3 is given without its conserved first and last residue. The order of the fields is V gene, CDR3 protein.

v_call: TRBV10-3; cdr3_aa: AISDNRGGQPQH
v_call: TRBV6-1; cdr3_aa: ASSGPRDRGNQPQH
v_call: TRBV30; cdr3_aa: AWRGATYNEQF
v_call: TRBV6-1; cdr3_aa: ASSSGTGGSPLH
v_call: TRBV4-2; cdr3_aa: ASSQALAGDLYEQY
v_call: TRBV7-8; cdr3_aa: ASSGTGVVNSPLH
v_call: TRBV27; cdr3_aa: ASRADRGRNYGYT
v_call: TRBV7-2; cdr3_aa: ASSKDRGSDTQY
v_call: TRBV2; cdr3_aa: ASSSWSLDRTQYSNQPQH
v_call: TRBV7-2; cdr3_aa: ASSLAQERGYRFRAEQF
v_call: TRBV2; cdr3_aa: ASSESSGSSYEQY
v_call: TRBV5-4; cdr3_aa: ASSPLSGTGAAGANVLT
v_call: TRBV10-3; cdr3_aa: AISEGGQGNYGYT
v_call: TRBV27; cdr3_aa: ASRRTGTDIYNEQF
v_call: TRBV19; cdr3_aa: ASSIDRGNQPQH
v_call: TRBV6-1; cdr3_aa: ASSESRGLAGYNEQF
v_call: TRBV27; cdr3_aa: ASSRAGLNTEAF
v_call: TRBV6-4; cdr3_aa: ASSDSGTSGGHTGELF
v_call: TRBV7-9; cdr3_aa: ASSLGGSNTEAF
v_call: TRBV10-2; cdr3_aa: ASRGTRVAETQY
v_call: TRBV19; cdr3_aa: ASRGGRLDSAYNSPLH
v_call: TRBV19; cdr3_aa: ASIPTGFNQPQH
v_call: TRBV6-1; cdr3_aa: ASSESSYTGELF
v_call: TRBV4-2; cdr3_aa: ASSHQVEVEAF
v_call: TRBV27; cdr3_aa: ASSLGQGTYNEQF
v_call: TRBV6-1; cdr3_aa: ASSEWGTGVDQPQH
v_call: TRBV30; cdr3_aa: AYMSGRGNNEQF
v_call: TRBV7-9; cdr3_aa: VGTSGEETQY
v_call: TRBV10-3; cdr3_aa: ATGDRINSPLH
v_call: TRBV5-4; cdr3_aa: ASSLSGQGEAF
v_call: TRBV9; cdr3_aa: ASSSLAGGQETQY
v_call: TRBV4-3; cdr3_aa: ASSQGGEADTEAF